Each of the 12 T cell receptor beta chains below was sequenced from the same sample in a study of blood T cell repertoires in COVID-19. The table came from immunoSEQ multiplex PCR; TCRdb's copy has only in-frame clones and leaves some out. The sample contains 85,000 to 90,000 clones, less than 90% of which appear only once. The sequenced sample was peripheral blood. These receptors all stem from a man older than 75 with active or convalescent COVID-19.

The V gene is TRBV19, the J gene TRBJ2-7, with 7 bases lining up with TRBD2. Germline-derived CDR1 and CDR2 are LNHDA and SQIVND (reference sequence). With 4 bases clipped from V and 3 bases from J, the junction kept 6 bases outside the gene matches. This CDR3 spans 14 amino acids. CDR3 region: CASSRATGGYEQYF. CDR3 nucleotide sequence: TGTGCCAGTAGTAGAGCGACGGGGGGCTACGAGCAGTACTTC. Full variable domain (missing parts from reference TRBV19 and TRBJ2-7): DGGITQSPKYLFRKEGQNVTLSCEQNLNHDAMYWYRQDPGQGLRLIYYSQIVNDFQKGDIAEGYSVSREKKESFPLTVTSAQKNPTAFYLCASSRATGGYEQYFGPGTRLTVT.

On this clone itself: Compared with germline, one end of the junction differs, possibly owing to a read error. This rearrangement joins TRBV6-5 to TRBJ2-7; tentatively, D is TRBD1 (6 bases). Germline values: CDR1 MNHEY, CDR2 SVGAGI. There are 14 residues in the CDR3. The CDR3 protein is CASSAGTSSFEQYF. The CDR3 coding sequence is TGTGCCAGCAGCGCCGGGACATCCTCCTTCGAGCAGTACTTC.

This clone appeared once. This rearrangement joins TRBV5-4 to TRBJ2-3; 13 positions match TRBD2. With V trimmed by 2 bases and J by 3 bases, 6 bases remained unmatched. CDR1 is SGHNT and CDR2 is YYREEE in the germline V gene (reference sequence). The CDR3 sequence is 17 residues long. This chain's CDR3 is CASSFLLAGGPTDTQYF. For the CDR3, the DNA is TGTGCCAGCAGCTTCCTACTAGCGGGAGGGCCGACAGATACGCAGTATTTT.

This rearrangement joins TRBV6-5 to TRBJ2-1; D is uncertain. Germline CDR1 reads MNHEY; CDR2 reads SVGAGI. Trimming stripped 4 bases from V and 7 bases from J, with 5 bases between. The CDR3 covers 11 residues. The CDR3 is CASSSLNEQFF. DNA of the CDR3: TGTGCCAGCAGTTCTTTGAATGAGCAGTTCTTC.

The chain uses TRBV6-5 and TRBJ1-1; D might be TRBD1 (6 bases). This CDR3 is 16 amino acids long. With 2 bases removed from V and 6 bases from J, the gap between germline ends came to 19 bases. CDR1 is MNHEY and CDR2 is SVGAGI in the germline V gene. The CDR3 nucleotides are TGTGCCAGCAGTTACCGGCCAGGGGCGACTAGCGCTGAAGCTTTCTTT. Amino acids: CASSYRPGATSAEAFF.

The sample holds one count of this clone. The chain has TRBV24-1 and TRBJ2-1; 14 positions match TRBD2. Germline V gene sequence: CDR1 KGHDR, CDR2 SFDVKD. The CDR3 totals 13 residues. V lost 4 bases and J lost 16; bases outside the gene matches: 5. Here the CDR3 reads CATSDLTSGRVFF. CDR3 DNA: TGTGCCACCAGTGACCTGACTAGCGGGAGGGTTTTCTTC.

This clone was seen a single time. CDR3 sequence: CASSLGGATTKNTEAFF. In DNA, the CDR3 is TGTGCCAGCAGTTTAGGAGGGGCTACAACCAAGAACACTGAAGCTTTCTTT. V usage is TRBV28 and J usage is TRBJ1-1; D may be TRBD1 (5 bases). Germline V CDR1 and CDR2: MDHEN, SYDVKM. This CDR3 has 17 amino acids. The V and J ends lost 2 bases and 1 base respectively, with 17 bases between them.

The chain uses TRBV7-2 and TRBJ2-3; 10 nucleotides line up with TRBD2. This CDR3 region has 16 residues. Losses at the gene ends were 2 bases for V and 5 bases for J; bases not matched to a gene: 7. CDR1 and CDR2 (germline): SGHTA, FQGNSA. CDR3 sequence reads: CASSLSPSGSGDTQYF. CDR3 DNA: TGTGCCAGCAGCTTATCTCCTAGCGGGAGTGGAGATACGCAGTATTTT.

The rearrangement links TRBV12-3 or TRBV12-4 to TRBJ1-2; 8 nucleotides line up with TRBD1. V trimming: 7 bases; J trimming: 4 bases; junction bases outside the gene matches: 5. The CDR3 is 13 residues long. CDR3 DNA sequence: TGTGCCAGCATCCTTGGGACAGGCTATGGCTACACCTTC. Its translation is CASILGTGYGYTF.

The rearrangement uses TRBV2 and TRBJ2-7, with a weak D call TRBD2 (5 bases). The germline V gene encodes CDR1 SNHLY and CDR2 FYNNEI. V dropped 6 bases and J dropped 4 bases, with 7 bases sitting between them. CDR3 length: 11 residues. The CDR3 DNA sequence: TGTGCCAGCAGCCAGCGGTACGAGCAGTACTTC. It is translated as CASSQRYEQYF.

V is TRBV28 and J is TRBJ2-7; no reliable D call. CDR3 size: 13 residues. Germline V gene sequence: CDR1 MDHEN, CDR2 SYDVKM. The germline V and J ends were trimmed by 5 bases and 0 bases, with 8 bases remaining between them. The CDR3 DNA follows: TGTGCCAGCAGTCCTGGCAGCTCCTACGAGCAGTACTTC. Translation gives CASSPGSSYEQYF.

This chain uses TRBV9 with TRBJ2-3, with TRBD2 matching 11 bases. Per germline, CDR1 SGDLS and CDR2 YYNGEE. J lost 2 bases, V lost 7 bases, and 6 bases had no gene match. CDR3 length: 15 residues. CDR3 sequence (DNA): TGTGCCAGCGGAACGGGACTAGCGGTCACAGATACGCAGTATTTT. Amino acid sequence: CASGTGLAVTDTQYF.